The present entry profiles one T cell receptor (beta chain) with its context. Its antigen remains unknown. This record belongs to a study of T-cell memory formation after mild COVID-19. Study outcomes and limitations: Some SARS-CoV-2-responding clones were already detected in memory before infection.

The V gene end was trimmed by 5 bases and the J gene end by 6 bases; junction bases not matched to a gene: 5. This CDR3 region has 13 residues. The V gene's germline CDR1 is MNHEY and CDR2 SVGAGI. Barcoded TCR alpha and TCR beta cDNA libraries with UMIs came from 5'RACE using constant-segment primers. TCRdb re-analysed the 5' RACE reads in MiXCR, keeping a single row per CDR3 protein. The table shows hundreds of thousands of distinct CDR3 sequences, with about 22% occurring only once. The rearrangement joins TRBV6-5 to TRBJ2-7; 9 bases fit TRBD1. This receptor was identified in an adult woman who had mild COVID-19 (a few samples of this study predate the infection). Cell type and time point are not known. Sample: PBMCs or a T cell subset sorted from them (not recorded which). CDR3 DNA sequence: TGTGCCAGCAGTACCGGGACAGGGAGCGAGCAGTACTTC. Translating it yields CASSTGTGSEQYF.